This entry features one TCR beta chain sequence. Its matching antigen is unknown. This specimen belongs to a study of OX40 agonist ivuxolimab in advanced cancers. Looking at the study overall: Aged about 20 to 80 with a mean of about 60 years, they were about 83% male. General observations from the study: Clonal expansion by week 6 occurred in CD4+ and CD8+ blood T cells (at 0.1 to 3.0 mg/kg). Still undetermined is the antigen specificity of the expanded peripheral T cells.

The CDR3 runs to 13 residues. With 2 bases removed from V and 8 bases from J, the gap between germline ends came to 12 bases. CDR1 MNHNS and CDR2 SASEGT come from the germline V gene. Patients with autoimmune history or systemic immunosuppression were excluded. Here immunoSEQ multiplex PCR was the method, and the copy in TCRdb shows in-frame clones only, minus some. The sample records nearly 25,000 clones, 60% to 85% being singletons. This chain joins TRBV6-1 and TRBJ1-2, with D possibly matching TRBD1 (6 bases). The starting material was CD4+ or CD8+ T cells sorted from blood, obtained in a trial of the OX40 agonist ivuxolimab. The sequence was obtained from an adult with an advanced solid tumor such as melanoma, head and neck, liver or kidney cancer. Written as DNA, the CDR3 is TGTGCCAGCAGTGAATACAGGGTTGACGGCTACACCTTC. Translating it yields CASSEYRVDGYTF.